These T cell receptor beta chains were read from a single sample in a study of early T cells in non-severe SARS-CoV-2 infection. TCRdb independently ran MiXCR on the 5' RACE reads; one entry per CDR3 protein. The sample lists 79,000 or so distinct CDR3 sequences, 9.5% to 15% occurring once. Sample: whole blood. The receptor source for this set is an adult who was a healthcare worker with PCR-confirmed SARS-CoV-2 infection or an uninfected control (not recorded which). CDR3s include the opening cysteine and the closing phenylalanine or tryptophan. The D gene is left open where the match is weak. Clone size is stated in some rows and not others, as once, few, many or a class when expanded.

clone_size	j_call	d_call	v_call	cdr3_aa	cdr3_nt
many	TRBJ2-3	TRBD2	TRBV7-6	CASSRIMRGEMTDTQYF	TGTGCCAGCAGCCGCATCATGCGGGGGGAGATGACAGATACGCAGTATTTT
many	TRBJ2-7	TRBD2	TRBV10-3	CAITSGTSIYEQYF	TGTGCCATCACCTCCGGGACTAGCATCTACGAGCAGTACTTC
few	TRBJ1-1	NA	TRBV29-1	CSVPVNTEAFF	TGCAGCGTCCCAGTGAACACTGAAGCTTTCTTT
few	TRBJ1-1	NA	TRBV28	CASSLSAGRRSCLF	TGTGCCAGCAGTTTATCGGCAGGGAGGAGAAGTTGTCTCTTT
many	TRBJ1-4	TRBD1	TRBV6-6	CASSVRGTGGLSGEKLFF	TGTGCCAGCTCCGTAAGGGGGACAGGGGGCTTGTCGGGTGAAAAACTGTTTTTT
few	TRBJ1-6	NA	TRBV5-5	CASSLQGNSPLHF	TGTGCCAGCAGCCTACAGGGAAATTCACCCCTCCACTTT
NA	TRBJ1-2	TRBD1	TRBV6-6	CASSYTTGGNGYTF	TGTGCCAGCAGTTACACTACAGGGGGAAATGGCTACACCTTC
few	TRBJ2-3	NA	TRBV19	CASSIDTDSTDTQYF	TGTGCCAGTAGTATAGACACCGATAGCACAGATACGCAGTATTTT
many	TRBJ2-3	TRBD2	TRBV5-6	CASSLVLTSGRSDTQYF	TGTGCCAGCAGCTTGGTCCTTACTAGCGGGAGGTCAGATACGCAGTATTTT
few	TRBJ2-7	NA	TRBV28	CASRFAGPNSYEQYF	TGTGCCAGCAGATTTGCTGGTCCCAACTCCTACGAGCAGTACTTC
NA	TRBJ2-5	NA	TRBV18	CASSPRSTLGQETQYF	TGTGCCAGCTCACCAAGGAGCACCCTGGGTCAAGAGACCCAGTACTTC
many	TRBJ2-7	NA	TRBV9	CASSADVGYEQYF	TGTGCCAGCAGCGCGGACGTGGGATACGAGCAGTACTTC
NA	TRBJ2-1	TRBD2	TRBV12-3/TRBV12-4	CASSPGLVLHEQFF	TGTGCCAGCAGCCCGGGACTAGTACTCCATGAGCAGTTCTTC
NA	TRBJ1-1	TRBD1	TRBV11-2	CASSLVWDSLDTEAFF	TGTGCCAGCAGCTTAGTGTGGGACAGTCTTGACACTGAAGCTTTCTTT
NA	TRBJ2-7	TRBD1	TRBV6-5	CASRRDRTTYEQYF	TGTGCCAGTAGAAGGGACAGGACCACCTACGAGCAGTACTTC
many	TRBJ2-1	NA	TRBV6-5	CASSYEGFYEQFF	TGTGCCAGCAGTTACGAGGGATTCTATGAGCAGTTCTTC
few	TRBJ2-2	NA	TRBV20-1	CSAKRIGELFF	TGCAGTGCTAAAAGAATCGGGGAGCTGTTTTTT
many	TRBJ2-3	NA	TRBV11-2	CASSPQEAKQYF	TGTGCCAGCAGCCCCCAGGAGGCTAAGCAGTATTTT
NA	TRBJ2-2	NA	TRBV6-2/TRBV6-3	CASSYSNTGELFF	TGTGCCAGCAGTTACTCGAACACCGGGGAGCTGTTTTTT
few	TRBJ1-4	TRBD1	TRBV20-1	CSARDLGTDNEKLFF	TGCAGTGCTAGAGATCTTGGGACAGATAATGAAAAACTGTTTTTT
NA	TRBJ2-1	NA	TRBV5-1	CASSLGALSNEQFF	TGCGCCAGCAGCTTGGGAGCTCTTTCCAATGAGCAGTTCTTC
few	TRBJ2-1	NA	TRBV18	CASSPAVYEQFF	TGTGCCAGCTCACCAGCGGTTTATGAGCAGTTCTTC
many	TRBJ2-1	TRBD2	TRBV5-1	CASSFIFGGGDSPNNEQFF	TGCGCCAGCAGTTTCATTTTTGGCGGGGGGGACTCCCCGAACAATGAGCAGTTCTTC
NA	TRBJ2-2	NA	TRBV6-6	CASSYRSYTGELFF	TGTGCCAGCAGTTACCGCTCTTACACCGGGGAGCTGTTTTTT
NA	TRBJ1-5	NA	TRBV29-1	CSAAGIFDQPQHF	TGCAGCGCAGCAGGGATTTTCGATCAGCCCCAGCATTTT
few	TRBJ1-1	NA	TRBV29-1	CSVEDNVRGQAFF	TGCAGCGTTGAAGATAACGTTAGGGGACAAGCTTTCTTT
NA	TRBJ1-5	NA	TRBV6-5	CASRGRRNNQPQHF	TGTGCCAGCAGGGGCCGCAGAAACAATCAGCCCCAGCATTTT
NA	TRBJ1-1	TRBD1	TRBV12-5	CASGLQGGTEAFF	TGTGCTAGTGGTTTGCAGGGGGGAACTGAAGCTTTCTTT
NA	TRBJ1-1	NA	TRBV12-5	CASGLDVSEAFF	TGTGCTAGTGGTTTGGACGTCTCTGAAGCTTTCTTT
NA	TRBJ2-7	NA	TRBV30	CAWSPRGTKSYEQYF	TGTGCCTGGAGTCCCCGGGGTACGAAGTCCTACGAGCAGTACTTC
NA	TRBJ1-1	NA	TRBV20-1	CSASSPPRVLDTEAFF	TGCAGTGCTTCCTCTCCCCCCAGGGTACTTGATACTGAAGCTTTCTTT
many	TRBJ1-6	NA	TRBV28	CASRAKRTAPLMF	TGTGCCAGCAGAGCTAAAAGGACAGCCCCTTTAATGTTT
many	TRBJ2-3	TRBD2	TRBV6-2/TRBV6-3	CASSLAGITDTQYF	TGTGCCAGCAGTCTAGCGGGGATCACAGATACGCAGTATTTT
many	TRBJ1-2	NA	TRBV18	CASSGVTTGSGYTF	TGTGCCAGCTCAGGCGTTACAACGGGGTCTGGCTACACCTTC
few	TRBJ1-6	NA	TRBV5-8	CASSRGTADNSPLHF	TGTGCCAGCAGCCGCGGGACTGCGGATAATTCACCCCTCCACTTT
few	TRBJ1-1	NA	TRBV27	CASSYGSRTEAFF	TGTGCCAGCAGTTACGGGAGCAGGACTGAAGCTTTCTTT
NA	TRBJ2-7	TRBD1	TRBV9	CASSKRPTGGGEQYF	TGTGCCAGCAGCAAACGCCCGACAGGGGGCGGCGAGCAGTACTTC
NA	TRBJ2-5	TRBD2	TRBV5-1	CASSLAGRTSGEETQYF	TGCGCCAGCAGCTTGGCCGGTCGGACTAGCGGGGAAGAGACCCAGTACTTC
many	TRBJ2-1	NA	TRBV11-2	CASSFEGTYNEQFF	TGTGCCAGCAGCTTTGAGGGGACCTACAATGAGCAGTTCTTC
few	TRBJ2-3	NA	TRBV6-2/TRBV6-3	CASSPTLSTDTQYF	TGTGCCAGCAGTCCCACACTTAGCACAGATACGCAGTATTTT